This T cell receptor (beta chain) derives from a study of T cell responses to AZD1222 COVID-19 vaccine. Broader study findings: White British people made up most donors, females outnumbered males, and clonal diversity was possibly underestimated. Unmutated variant regions are reportedly the target of nearly half of TCRs that are spike-specific. With two AZD1222 doses given, Spike-specific TCR breadth and depth both rose.

This table comes from immunoSEQ multiplex PCR, and its TCRdb copy is limited to in-frame clones, with some not included. The sample consists of over 120,000 clones, roughly nine tenths of them appearing once. Looked up from germline, CDR1 is MGHRA and CDR2 is YSYEKL. V dropped 3 bases and J dropped 0; count of bases not matched to a gene: 5. CDR3 length equals 16 residues. A few counts support this clone. What it recognizes is unknown. The TCR comes from an adult in good health. This chain joins TRBV4-1 and TRBJ2-7, with 10 bases lining up with TRBD2. The sequenced sample was peripheral blood, obtained on day 0 of AZD1222 vaccination. CDR3 coding DNA: TGCGCCAGCAGCCATGATACTAGCGGGACCTCCTACGAGCAGTACTTC. Residues: CASSHDTSGTSYEQYF.